Presented here are 20 T cell receptor beta chains from one specimen sequenced in a study of shared clonotypes between healthy human individuals. Assay used: immunoSEQ multiplex PCR; TCRdb lists only in-frame clones, some missing. Of about 600,000 clones listed, roughly 98% were seen once; the top ten hold approximately 0.33%. Only CD45RO-negative cells positively selected for CCR7 counted as naive CD8 cells, so terminally differentiated effector memory CD45RA+ cells were excluded. What was sequenced was naive CD8+ T cells sorted from blood. These receptor sequences come from a man under 40 in good health.

This chain joins TRBV29-1 and TRBJ2-7, with D tentatively TRBD1 (6 bases). V lost 7 bases to trimming and J lost 5 bases, with 15 bases between them. This CDR3 is 12 amino acids long. Germline V gene lookup returns CDR1 SQVTM and CDR2 ANQGSEA. CDR3 sequence reads: CSAGTPGDEQYF. Here the CDR3 DNA reads TGCAGCGCCGGGACACCAGGCGACGAGCAGTACTTC.

V usage is TRBV11-2 and J usage is TRBJ1-5; 9 nucleotides match TRBD1. Germline V lookup: CDR1 SGHAT, CDR2 FQNNGV. The CDR3 runs 16 residues. After removal of 1 base from V and 5 bases from J, the junction contained 6 bases not matched to a gene. The CDR3 DNA follows: TGTGCCAGCAGCTTAGGGACAGGGGCGTTAGATCAGCCCCAGCATTTT. The encoded protein is CASSLGTGALDQPQHF.

The chain recombines TRBV11-2 with TRBJ2-2; perhaps TRBD2 as D (6 bases). Trimming took off 4 bases at V and 1 base at J, with 19 bases between the two ends. The germline CDR1 and CDR2 sequences are SGHAT and FQNNGV. This CDR3 has 18 residues. The CDR3 coding sequence is TGTGCCAGCAGCTCGCGGGAATCCACACCCATGAACACCGGGGAGCTGTTTTTT. It is translated as CASSSRESTPMNTGELFF.

The chain employs TRBV29-1 and TRBJ2-1; 15 nucleotides agree with TRBD2. Per germline, CDR1 SQVTM and CDR2 ANQGSEA. V shed 3 bases and J 0 bases; nucleotides not matched to a gene: 6. The CDR3 totals 18 residues. In DNA, the CDR3 is TGCAGCGTTGAGGGACTAGCGGGAGGCGCGAGCTCCTACAATGAGCAGTTCTTC. Amino acid sequence: CSVEGLAGGASSYNEQFF.

CDR3 nucleotides: TGTGCCACCCACGGGGGAGACATGAACACTGAAGCTTTCTTT. Protein sequence: CATHGGDMNTEAFF. The J gene is TRBJ1-1, the V gene TRBV28; D may be TRBD1 (5 bases). This CDR3 is built from 14 residues. Germline lookup yields CDR1 MDHEN and CDR2 SYDVKM. Trimming stripped 10 bases from V and 0 bases from J, with 15 bases between. Using reference TRBV28 and TRBJ1-1 for the parts outside the CDR3, the full variable domain is DVKVTQSSRYLVKRTGEKVFLECVQDMDHENMFWYRQDPGLGLRLIYFSYDVKMKEKGDIPEGYSVSREKKERFSLILESASTNQTSMYLCATHGGDMNTEAFFGQGTRLTVV.

The J gene is TRBJ2-7, the V gene TRBV7-9; D unresolved. Trimming removed 2 bases at V and 0 bases at J, with 8 bases between. The length of the CDR3 is 14 residues. Germline lookup yields CDR1 SEHNR and CDR2 FQNEAQ (reference sequence). The CDR3 spells CASSLILDSYEQYF. DNA of the CDR3: TGTGCCAGCAGCTTAATTCTAGACTCCTACGAGCAGTACTTC.

V gene TRBV7-2 combines with J gene TRBJ2-5, with 8 bases matching TRBD2. V lost 1 base, J lost 3 bases, and 13 bases stayed unmatched. This CDR3 has 18 residues. The V gene's germline CDR1 is SGHTA and CDR2 FQGNSA. The CDR3 DNA reads TGTGCCAGCAGCTTAGGGACTAGCAGCAGCCCTAAGGAAGAGACCCAGTACTTC. Translation gives CASSLGTSSSPKEETQYF.

The chain is built from TRBV5-4 and TRBJ2-7; 9 bases line up with TRBD1. The CDR3 covers 14 residues. J lost 4 bases, V lost 4 bases, and 6 bases had no gene match. From germline, CDR1 is SGHNT and CDR2 YYREEE (reference sequence). This chain's CDR3 is CASSHRDRDYEQYF. CDR3 in DNA: TGTGCCAGCAGCCACCGGGACAGGGATTACGAGCAGTACTTC.

The count of this clone is one. The rearrangement uses TRBV5-6 and TRBJ2-3; 8 nucleotides agree with TRBD2. Germline V gene data show CDR1 as SGHDT and CDR2 as YYEEEE. There are 15 residues in the CDR3. The J segment lost 0 bases and the V segment lost 2 bases, leaving 2 bases of the junction unmatched. As DNA, the CDR3 is TGTGCCAGCAGCTTACTAGCGGCGAGCACAGATACGCAGTATTTT. Its protein is CASSLLAASTDTQYF.

The chain uses TRBV13 and TRBJ2-7; 13 bases map to TRBD2. The germline V gene encodes CDR1 PRHDT and CDR2 FYEKMQ (reference sequence). The junction had 10 bases not matched to a gene; V was cut back by 2 bases and J by 12 bases. CDR3 length: 15 amino acids. CDR3: CASSLRELAGGPGYF. In DNA form, the CDR3 reads TGTGCCAGCAGCTTAAGGGAACTAGCGGGAGGGCCGGGGTACTTC.

CDR3 DNA: TGCGCCAGCAGCCACCCCTGGGGGGCCAGCACCGGGGAGCTGTTTTTT. Its protein product is CASSHPWGASTGELFF. The V and J genes are TRBV4-1 and TRBJ2-2; the D call may be TRBD1 or TRBD2 (6 bases each). The CDR3 spans 16 residues. The V gene lost 3 bases and the J gene lost 4 bases, with 15 bases spanning the gap. The germline V gene has CDR1 MGHRA and CDR2 YSYEKL.

This clone was picked up one time. This same CDR3 is encoded by further DNA sequences in the sample. The chain recombines TRBV5-1 with TRBJ2-1, with 9 bases lining up with TRBD2. Per germline, CDR1 SGHRS and CDR2 YFSETQ. The V gene end was trimmed by 3 bases and the J gene end by 7 bases; junction bases not matched to a gene: 8. There are 15 residues in the CDR3. CDR3 bases: TGCGCCAGCAGCTCGGCGGGAGGGTTAGGAAATGAGCAGTTCTTC. It encodes CASSSAGGLGNEQFF.

V usage is TRBV12-5 and J usage is TRBJ2-3; a weak D match, TRBD1 (5 bases). There are 18 residues in the CDR3. Looked up from germline, CDR1 is LGHNT and CDR2 is FRNRAP. Trimming took off 1 base at V and 3 bases at J, with 20 bases between the two ends. CDR3 loop: CASGLDFGIGRQTDTQYF. CDR3 DNA: TGTGCTAGTGGTTTGGATTTTGGGATTGGCCGACAGACAGATACGCAGTATTTT.

V and J are TRBV7-8 and TRBJ2-5; perhaps TRBD2 as D (6 bases). This CDR3 has 15 amino acids. Germline CDR1 SGHVS, CDR2 FQNEAQ. V was trimmed by 8 bases and J by 2 bases, leaving 18 bases between them. CDR3 in DNA: TGTGCCAGCCAAGAGGGTGTGGCGGGACAAGAGACCCAGTACTTC. It codes for CASQEGVAGQETQYF.

The chain links TRBV19 to TRBJ1-5, with 10 nucleotides matching TRBD1. This CDR3 region has 15 residues. Germline trimming cut 10 bases from V and 5 bases from J; bases unmatched to any gene: 11. Germline lookup yields CDR1 LNHDA and CDR2 SQIVND (reference sequence). In DNA form, the CDR3 reads TGTGCCACCTCGGATCCGGACAGGGGGTATCAGCCCCAGCATTTT. Its protein product is CATSDPDRGYQPQHF.

J is TRBJ2-5 and V is TRBV11-2; D is perhaps TRBD2 (6 bases). Trimming removed 6 bases at V and 2 bases at J, with 13 bases between. This CDR3 contains 14 residues. Germline lookup yields CDR1 SGHAT and CDR2 FQNNGV. In DNA, the CDR3 is TGTGCCAGCAGGATAGAGGCGGGGCAAGAGACCCAGTACTTC. Amino acid sequence: CASRIEAGQETQYF.

V usage is TRBV21-1 and J usage is TRBJ2-7; the table gives TRBD1 as D, unverified against the DNA. TRBV21-1 constitutes a pseudogene. This CDR3 region has 15 residues. The CDR3 sequence: CASSKPDRASYEQYF. For the CDR3, the DNA is TGTGCCAGCAGCAAACCGGACAGGGCTTCTTACGAGCAGTACTTC.

The chain uses TRBV30 and TRBJ2-1; D remains ambiguous. Germline CDR1 and CDR2: GTSNPN and SVGIG (reference sequence). Deletions cut 2 bases from V and 7 bases from J, with 6 bases between. The CDR3 spans 11 residues. Here the CDR3 reads CAWSRRNEQFF. The CDR3 nucleotides are TGTGCCTGGAGTCGCCGTAATGAGCAGTTCTTC.

V usage is TRBV29-1 and J usage is TRBJ1-2; D remains ambiguous. Per the germline V gene, CDR1 is SQVTM and CDR2 is ANQGSEA. The CDR3 sequence is 11 residues long. With 4 bases removed from V and 6 bases from J, the gap between germline ends came to 9 bases. In DNA form, the CDR3 reads TGCAGCGTTGTAAAGGGAAATGGCTACACCTTC. Its translation is CSVVKGNGYTF. The whole variable domain, filled in from reference TRBV29-1 and TRBJ1-2, reads SAVISQKPSRDICQRGTSLTIQCQVDSQVTMMFWYRQQPGQSLTLIATANQGSEATYESGFVIDKFPISRPNLTFSTLTVSNMSPEDSSIYLCSVVKGNGYTFGSGTRLTVV.

This clone was detected only once. The chain couples TRBV7-3 to TRBJ2-1; maybe TRBD2 (5 bases). The germline gives CDR1 SGHTA, CDR2 FQGTGA. This CDR3 is built from 16 residues. The ends were cut back, 3 bases at V and 0 bases at J, with 12 bases in the middle. The CDR3 DNA reads as TGTGCCAGCAGCTTGTTTAGCGCCAGCTCCTACAATGAGCAGTTCTTC. This sequence encodes CASSLFSASSYNEQFF.